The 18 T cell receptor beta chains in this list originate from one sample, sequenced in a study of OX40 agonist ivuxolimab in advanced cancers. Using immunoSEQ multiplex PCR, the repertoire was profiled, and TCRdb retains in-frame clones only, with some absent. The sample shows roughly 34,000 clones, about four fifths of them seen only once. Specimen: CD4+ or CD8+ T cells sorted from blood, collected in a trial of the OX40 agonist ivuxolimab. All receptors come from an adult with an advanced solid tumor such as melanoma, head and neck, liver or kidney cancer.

The CDR3 loop is CAIGTAGQYSGANVLTF. The CDR3 DNA is TGTGCCATCGGGACAGCGGGCCAATACTCTGGGGCCAACGTCCTGACTTTC. The chain couples TRBV10-3 to TRBJ2-6, with D possibly being TRBD1 (7 bases). This CDR3 contains 17 residues. Per germline, CDR1 ENHRY and CDR2 SYGVKD. The V and J ends lost 8 bases and 0 bases respectively, with 17 bases between them.

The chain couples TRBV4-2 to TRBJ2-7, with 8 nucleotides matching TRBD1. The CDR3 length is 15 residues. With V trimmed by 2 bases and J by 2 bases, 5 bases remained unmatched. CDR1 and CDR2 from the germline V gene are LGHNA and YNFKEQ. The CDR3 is CASSQPGTGTYEQYF. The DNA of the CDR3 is TGTGCCAGCAGCCAACCCGGGACAGGAACCTACGAGCAGTACTTC.

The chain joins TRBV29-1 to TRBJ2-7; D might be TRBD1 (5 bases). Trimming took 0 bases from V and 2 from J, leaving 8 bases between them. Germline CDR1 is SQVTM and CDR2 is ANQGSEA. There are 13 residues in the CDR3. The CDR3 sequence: CSVEDGAAYEQYF. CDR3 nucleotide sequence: TGCAGCGTTGAAGATGGGGCGGCCTACGAGCAGTACTTC.

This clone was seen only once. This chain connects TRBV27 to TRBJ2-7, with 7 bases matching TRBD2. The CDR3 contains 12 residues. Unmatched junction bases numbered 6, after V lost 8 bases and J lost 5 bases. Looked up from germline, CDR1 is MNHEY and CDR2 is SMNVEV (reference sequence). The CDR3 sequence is CASGLAGDEQYF. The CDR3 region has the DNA TGTGCCAGCGGGCTGGCGGGGGACGAGCAGTACTTC.

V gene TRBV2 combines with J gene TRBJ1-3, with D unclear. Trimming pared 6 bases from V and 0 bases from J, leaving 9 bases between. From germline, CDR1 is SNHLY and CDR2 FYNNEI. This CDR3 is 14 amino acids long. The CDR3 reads CASRGRASGNTIYF. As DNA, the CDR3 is TGTGCCAGCAGAGGAAGGGCCTCTGGAAACACCATATATTTT.

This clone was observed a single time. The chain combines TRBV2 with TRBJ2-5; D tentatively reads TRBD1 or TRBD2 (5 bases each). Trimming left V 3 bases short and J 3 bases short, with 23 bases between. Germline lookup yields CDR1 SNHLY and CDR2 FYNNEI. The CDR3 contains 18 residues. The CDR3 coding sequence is TGTGCCAGCAGTGAGCAAAGGGCTGGGACCCTAGTAGAAGAGACCCAGTACTTC. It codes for CASSEQRAGTLVEETQYF.

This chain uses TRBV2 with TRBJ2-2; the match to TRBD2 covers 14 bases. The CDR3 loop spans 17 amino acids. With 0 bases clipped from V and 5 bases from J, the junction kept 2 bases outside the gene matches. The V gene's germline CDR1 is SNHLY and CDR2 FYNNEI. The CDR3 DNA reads TGTGCCAGCAGTGAAGCAGGGACTAGCGGGAGAACCGGGGAGCTGTTTTTT. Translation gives CASSEAGTSGRTGELFF.

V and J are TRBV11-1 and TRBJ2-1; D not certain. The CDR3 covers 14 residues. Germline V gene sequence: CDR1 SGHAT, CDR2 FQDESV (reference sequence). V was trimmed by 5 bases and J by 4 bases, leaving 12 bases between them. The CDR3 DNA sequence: TGTGCCAGCAGCCTCGGCGGAGAATACAATGAGCAGTTCTTC. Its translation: CASSLGGEYNEQFF.

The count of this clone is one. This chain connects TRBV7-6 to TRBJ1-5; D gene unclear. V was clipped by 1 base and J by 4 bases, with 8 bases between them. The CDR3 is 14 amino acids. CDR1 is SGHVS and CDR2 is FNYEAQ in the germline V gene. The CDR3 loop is CASSLGAVNQPQHF. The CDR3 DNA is TGTGCCAGCAGCTTAGGGGCGGTGAATCAGCCCCAGCATTTT.

As DNA, the CDR3 is TGTGCCAGCAGTGAAGTCCTCGGGGGAGACGGCTATGGCTACACCTTC. The encoded protein is CASSEVLGGDGYGYTF. V usage is TRBV2 and J usage is TRBJ1-2, with D perhaps matching TRBD1 (5 bases). The ends were cut back, 1 base at V and 4 bases at J, with 16 bases in the middle. The length of the CDR3 is 16 residues. Per the germline V gene, CDR1 is SNHLY and CDR2 is FYNNEI.

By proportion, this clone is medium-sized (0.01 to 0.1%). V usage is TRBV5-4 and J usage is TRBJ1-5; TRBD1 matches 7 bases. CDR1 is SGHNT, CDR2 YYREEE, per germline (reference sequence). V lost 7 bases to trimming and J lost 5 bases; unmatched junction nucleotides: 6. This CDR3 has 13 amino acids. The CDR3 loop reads CASAGGLDQPQHF. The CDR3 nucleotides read TGTGCCAGCGCAGGGGGGTTGGATCAGCCCCAGCATTTT.

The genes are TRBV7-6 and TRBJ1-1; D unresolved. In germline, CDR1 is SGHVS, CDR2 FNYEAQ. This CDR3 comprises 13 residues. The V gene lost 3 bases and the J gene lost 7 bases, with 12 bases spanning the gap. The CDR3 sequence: CASSFILTGEAFF. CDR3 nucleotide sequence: TGTGCCAGCAGCTTTATCCTCACCGGTGAAGCTTTCTTT.

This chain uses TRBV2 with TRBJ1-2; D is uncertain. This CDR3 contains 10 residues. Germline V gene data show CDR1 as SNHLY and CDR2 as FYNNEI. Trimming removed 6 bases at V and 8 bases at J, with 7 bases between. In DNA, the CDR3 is TGTGCCAGCAGACCGTCGGGCTACACCTTC. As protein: CASRPSGYTF.

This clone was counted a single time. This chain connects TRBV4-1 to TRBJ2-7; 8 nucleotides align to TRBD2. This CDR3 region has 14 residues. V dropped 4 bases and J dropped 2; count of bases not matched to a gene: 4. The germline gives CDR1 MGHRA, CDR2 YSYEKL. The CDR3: CASSPTSGAYEQYF. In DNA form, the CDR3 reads TGCGCCAGCAGCCCTACTAGCGGAGCCTACGAGCAGTACTTC.

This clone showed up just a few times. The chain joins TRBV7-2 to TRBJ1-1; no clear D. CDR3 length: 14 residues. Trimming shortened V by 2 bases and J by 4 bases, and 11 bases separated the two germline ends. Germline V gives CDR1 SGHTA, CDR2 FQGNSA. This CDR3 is CASSLRGLFTEAFF. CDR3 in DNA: TGTGCCAGCAGCTTACGGGGTTTGTTCACTGAAGCTTTCTTT.

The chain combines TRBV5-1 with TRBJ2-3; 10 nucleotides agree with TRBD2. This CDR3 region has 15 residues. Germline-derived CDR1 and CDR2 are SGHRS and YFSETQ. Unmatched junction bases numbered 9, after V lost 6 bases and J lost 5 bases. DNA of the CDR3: TGCGCCAGCAATTCCGGGACTAGCGTCGGAGATACGCAGTATTTT. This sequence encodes CASNSGTSVGDTQYF.

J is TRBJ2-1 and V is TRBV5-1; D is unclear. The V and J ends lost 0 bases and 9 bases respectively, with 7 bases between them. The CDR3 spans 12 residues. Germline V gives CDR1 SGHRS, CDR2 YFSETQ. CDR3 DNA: TGCGCCAGCAGCTTGGGAGATGGTGAGCAGTTCTTC. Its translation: CASSLGDGEQFF.

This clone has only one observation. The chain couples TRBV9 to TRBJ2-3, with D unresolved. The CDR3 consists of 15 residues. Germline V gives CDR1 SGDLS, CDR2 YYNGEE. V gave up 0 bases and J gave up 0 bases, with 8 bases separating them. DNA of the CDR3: TGTGCCAGCAGCGTAGCCGGAACTAGCACAGATACGCAGTATTTT. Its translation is CASSVAGTSTDTQYF. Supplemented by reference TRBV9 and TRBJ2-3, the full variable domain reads DSGVTQTPKHLITATGQRVTLRCSPRSGDLSVYWYQQSLDQGLQFLIQYYNGEERAKGNILERFSAQQFPDLHSELNLSSLELGDSALYFCASSVAGTSTDTQYFGPGTRLTVL.